The TCR beta chain described here comes from a study of beta chain features in type 1 diabetes. A note on this clone: Its antigen is not identified.

Germline trimming cut 4 bases from V and 5 bases from J; bases unmatched to any gene: 8. Germline loops: CDR1 KGHSY, CDR2 FQNENV. The CDR3 runs 14 residues. General study results and limits: Patients with Type 1 diabetes showed moderately but significantly shorter TCRB CDR3s in all four CD4+ subsets. The similarity of naive, central memory and Treg TCRB repertoires appeared greater among patients than among healthy donors.

Sequenced material consisted of expressed TCRB transcripts (all of the isolated RNA was reverse transcribed). Measured with immunoSEQ multiplex PCR; TCRdb has only the in-frame clones, and not every one. The table includes a few hundred thousand clones, about 13% detected once. Sequenced sample: naive CD4+ T cells from blood. The rearrangement uses TRBV16 and TRBJ2-7, with 7 positions matching TRBD1. The clonotype was recovered from a woman younger than 35 with type 1 diabetes. CDR3 residues: CASSPPDRTHEQYF. The CDR3 DNA sequence: TGTGCCAGCAGCCCCCCGGACAGGACCCACGAGCAGTACTTC.